This is a list of T cell receptor beta chains from one sample in a study of blood T cell repertoires in COVID-19. The method was immunoSEQ multiplex PCR; TCRdb's version includes in-frame clones alone and lacks a portion of them. The data show some 87,000 clones, roughly 80% seen once. The sample comprised peripheral blood. The receptor source for this set is a man older than 75 with active or convalescent COVID-19. CDR3s include the opening cysteine and the closing phenylalanine or tryptophan. Each record gives: CDR3 DNA, CDR3 protein, J gene, clone size, V gene, D gene. The D gene is left open where the match is weak. Size is stated for part of the rows, as once, few or many counts, or as a class when the clone is expanded.

CDR3 DNA: TGTGCCAGCAGCTTAGCAGGGGGGGGACTCCCCACCTACGAGCAGTACTTC; CDR3 protein: CASSLAGGGLPTYEQYF; J gene: TRBJ2-7; clone size: NA; V gene: TRBV7-2; D gene: NA
CDR3 DNA: TGTGCCAGCAACAGACAGGTACTCACAGATACGCAGTATTTT; CDR3 protein: CASNRQVLTDTQYF; J gene: TRBJ2-3; clone size: NA; V gene: TRBV11-2; D gene: NA
CDR3 DNA: TGCGCCAGCAGCCCGCGGGAGGGTGCAGACACCATATATTTT; CDR3 protein: CASSPREGADTIYF; J gene: TRBJ1-3; clone size: NA; V gene: TRBV4-1; D gene: NA
CDR3 DNA: TGTGCCACCAGCAGTTATGGGGGGACGAATGGCTACACCTTC; CDR3 protein: CATSSYGGTNGYTF; J gene: TRBJ1-2; clone size: NA; V gene: TRBV15; D gene: NA
CDR3 DNA: TGTGCCAGCTCACCGGGCAGGTTGAACGAGCAGTACTTC; CDR3 protein: CASSPGRLNEQYF; J gene: TRBJ2-7; clone size: NA; V gene: TRBV18; D gene: NA
CDR3 DNA: TGTGCCAGCAGTGACTATCGGAGGAGGGGCGAGGGGACTGAAGCTTTCTTT; CDR3 protein: CASSDYRRRGEGTEAFF; J gene: TRBJ1-1; clone size: NA; V gene: TRBV6-1; D gene: NA
CDR3 DNA: TGTGCCAGCAGCTTGGTCCACAGTTTACCCTACGAGCAGTACTTC; CDR3 protein: CASSLVHSLPYEQYF; J gene: TRBJ2-7; clone size: few; V gene: TRBV5-6; D gene: NA
CDR3 DNA: TGTGCCAGCTCACCAACACCGACATTGAACACTGAAGCTTTCTTT; CDR3 protein: CASSPTPTLNTEAFF; J gene: TRBJ1-1; clone size: NA; V gene: TRBV18; D gene: NA
CDR3 DNA: TGTGCCAGCACCCAGAGGACCGGGGGAGGAGGTGAAGCTTTCTTT; CDR3 protein: CASTQRTGGGGEAFF; J gene: TRBJ1-1; clone size: NA; V gene: TRBV7-8; D gene: NA
CDR3 DNA: TGCGCCAGCAGCCAAGCTAGCGGGGGCCGCCTCCAAGAGACCCAGTACTTC; CDR3 protein: CASSQASGGRLQETQYF; J gene: TRBJ2-5; clone size: once; V gene: TRBV4-1; D gene: TRBD2
CDR3 DNA: TGTGCCACCGGGGAGGGGCTCCAAGAGACCCAGTACTTC; CDR3 protein: CATGEGLQETQYF; J gene: TRBJ2-5; clone size: NA; V gene: TRBV12-3/TRBV12-4; D gene: TRBD2
CDR3 DNA: TGTGCCAGCAGCCCAGGCAGGGGTGATGGCTACACCTTC; CDR3 protein: CASSPGRGDGYTF; J gene: TRBJ1-2; clone size: once; V gene: TRBV7-3; D gene: NA
CDR3 DNA: TGTGCCAGCAGCTTAAGTGGAGGGTCCGGTCAGCCCCAGCATTTT; CDR3 protein: CASSLSGGSGQPQHF; J gene: TRBJ1-5; clone size: NA; V gene: TRBV7-8; D gene: NA
CDR3 DNA: TGTGCCAGCAGTGAACGGTTGGGGGGAATTAATGGCTACACCTTC; CDR3 protein: CASSERLGGINGYTF; J gene: TRBJ1-2; clone size: few; V gene: TRBV6-1; D gene: NA
CDR3 DNA: TGTGCCAGCAAGAGCGAACAGGGAGGGAGAGGCCAGTACTTC; CDR3 protein: CASKSEQGGRGQYF; J gene: TRBJ2-5; clone size: NA; V gene: TRBV2; D gene: NA
CDR3 DNA: TGTGCCAGCAGTCACGGGGGGAAGTCACCGCGCTCTGGAAACACCATATATTTT; CDR3 protein: CASSHGGKSPRSGNTIYF; J gene: TRBJ1-3; clone size: few; V gene: TRBV6-6; D gene: NA
CDR3 DNA: TGTGCCAGCAGTCGACAGGGAGGTTCACCCCTCCACTTT; CDR3 protein: CASSRQGGSPLHF; J gene: TRBJ1-6; clone size: few; V gene: TRBV28; D gene: TRBD1
CDR3 DNA: TGTGCCAGTAGTATGGACAGGGGGCTAACACTGTACTTC; CDR3 protein: CASSMDRGLTLYF; J gene: TRBJ2-7; clone size: NA; V gene: TRBV19; D gene: TRBD1